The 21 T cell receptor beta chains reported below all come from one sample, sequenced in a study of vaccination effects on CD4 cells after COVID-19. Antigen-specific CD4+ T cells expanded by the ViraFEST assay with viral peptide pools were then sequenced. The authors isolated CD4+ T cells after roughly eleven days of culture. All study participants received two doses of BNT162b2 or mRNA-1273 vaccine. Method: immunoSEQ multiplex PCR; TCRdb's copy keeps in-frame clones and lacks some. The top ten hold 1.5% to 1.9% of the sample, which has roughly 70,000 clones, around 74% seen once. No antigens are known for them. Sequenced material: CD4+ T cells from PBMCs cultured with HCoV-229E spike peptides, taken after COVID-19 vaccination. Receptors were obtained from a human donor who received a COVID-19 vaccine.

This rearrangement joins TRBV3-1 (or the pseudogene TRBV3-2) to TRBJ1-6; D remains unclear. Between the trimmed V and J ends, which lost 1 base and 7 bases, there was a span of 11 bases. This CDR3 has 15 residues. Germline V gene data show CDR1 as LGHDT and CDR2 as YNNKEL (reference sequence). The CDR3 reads CASSQVSDVNSPLHF. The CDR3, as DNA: TGTGCCAGCAGCCAAGTCTCGGACGTGAATTCACCCCTCCACTTT.

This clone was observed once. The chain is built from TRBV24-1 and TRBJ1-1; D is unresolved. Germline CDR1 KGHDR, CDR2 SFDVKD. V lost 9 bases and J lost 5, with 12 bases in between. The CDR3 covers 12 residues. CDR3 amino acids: CATYWVGTEAFF. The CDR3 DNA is TGTGCCACCTATTGGGTGGGTACTGAAGCTTTCTTT.

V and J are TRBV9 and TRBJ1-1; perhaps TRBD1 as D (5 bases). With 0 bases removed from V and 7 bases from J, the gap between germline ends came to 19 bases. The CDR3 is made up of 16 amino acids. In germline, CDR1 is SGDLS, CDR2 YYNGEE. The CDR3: CASSVGFGGQGREAFF. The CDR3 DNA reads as TGTGCCAGCAGCGTAGGTTTCGGGGGTCAGGGTCGTGAAGCTTTCTTT.

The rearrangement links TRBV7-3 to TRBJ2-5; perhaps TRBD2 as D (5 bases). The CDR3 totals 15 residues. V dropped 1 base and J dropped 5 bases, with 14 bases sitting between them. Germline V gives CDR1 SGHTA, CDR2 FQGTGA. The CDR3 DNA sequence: TGTGCCAGCAGCTTAAGCGGGCAGCCTGGGGAGACCCAGTACTTC. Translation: CASSLSGQPGETQYF.

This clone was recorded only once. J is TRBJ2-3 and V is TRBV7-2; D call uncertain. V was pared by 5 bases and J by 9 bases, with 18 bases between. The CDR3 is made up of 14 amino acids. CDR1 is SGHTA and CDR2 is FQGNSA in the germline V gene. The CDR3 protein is CASSPSSRVTTQYF. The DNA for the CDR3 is TGTGCCAGCAGCCCTTCCAGCAGAGTAACGACGCAGTATTTT. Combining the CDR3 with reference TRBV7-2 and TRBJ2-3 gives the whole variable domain GAGVSQSPSNKVTEKGKDVELRCDPISGHTALYWYRQSLGQGLEFLIYFQGNSAPDKSGLPSDRFSAERTGGSVSTLTIQRTQQEDSAVYLCASSPSSRVTTQYFGPGTRLTVL.

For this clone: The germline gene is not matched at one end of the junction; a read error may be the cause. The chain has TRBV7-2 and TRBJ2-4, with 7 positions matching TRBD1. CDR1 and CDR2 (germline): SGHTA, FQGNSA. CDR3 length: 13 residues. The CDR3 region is CASSLSPQGLQDF. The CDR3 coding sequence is TGTGCCAGCAGCTTATCCCCACAGGGGCTCCAGGACTTC.

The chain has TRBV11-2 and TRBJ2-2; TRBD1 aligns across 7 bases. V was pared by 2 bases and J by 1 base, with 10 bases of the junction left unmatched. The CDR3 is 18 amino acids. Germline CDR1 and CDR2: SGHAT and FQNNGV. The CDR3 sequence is CASSLFPRQGRNTGELFF. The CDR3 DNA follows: TGTGCCAGCAGCTTATTCCCCCGACAGGGCCGGAACACCGGGGAGCTGTTTTTT.

For the CDR3, the DNA is TGTGCCAGCAGCCTTAAACAGGGGTTTCGCGCCTACGAGCAGTACGTC. Protein sequence: CASSLKQGFRAYEQYV. V is TRBV6-6 and J is TRBJ2-7, with TRBD1 matching over 7 bases. Germline CDR1 and CDR2: MNHNY and SVGAGI (reference sequence). V trimming: 6 bases; J trimming: 2 bases; junction bases outside the gene matches: 13. The CDR3 sequence is 16 residues long.

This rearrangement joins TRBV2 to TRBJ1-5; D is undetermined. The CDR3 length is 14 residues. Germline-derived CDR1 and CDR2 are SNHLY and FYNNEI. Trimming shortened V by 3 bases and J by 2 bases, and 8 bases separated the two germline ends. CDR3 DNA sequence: TGTGCCAGCAGTGACAATGGGGGCAATCAGCCCCAGCATTTT. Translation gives CASSDNGGNQPQHF.

This CDR3 is CASSGGARETQYF. The DNA of the CDR3 is TGTGCCAGCAGCGGGGGGGCTAGGGAGACCCAGTACTTC. This sequence joins TRBV2 and TRBJ2-5; 8 bases map to TRBD2. The germline CDR1 and CDR2 sequences are SNHLY and FYNNEI. The CDR3 runs to 13 residues. Unmatched junction bases numbered 5, after V lost 6 bases and J lost 5 bases. Looking up the rest from reference TRBV2 and TRBJ2-5 gives the full variable domain: EPEVTQTPSHQVTQMGQEVILRCVPISNHLYFYWYRQILGQKVEFLVSFYNNEISEKSEIFDDQFSVERPDGSNFTLKIRSTKLEDSAMYFCASSGGARETQYFGPGTRLLVL.

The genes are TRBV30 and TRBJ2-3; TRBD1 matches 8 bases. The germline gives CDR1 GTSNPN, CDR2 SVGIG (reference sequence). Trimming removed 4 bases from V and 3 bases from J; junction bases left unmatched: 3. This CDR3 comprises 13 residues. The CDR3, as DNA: TGTGCCTGGAACACAGGGGGTACAGATACGCAGTATTTT. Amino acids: CAWNTGGTDTQYF.

CDR3 sequence: CASNTAGGQETQYF. The DNA for the CDR3 is TGTGCCAGCAATACAGCGGGGGGGCAGGAGACCCAGTACTTC. The V and J genes are TRBV28 and TRBJ2-5; 10 positions match TRBD2. Per the germline V gene, CDR1 is MDHEN and CDR2 is SYDVKM. J was trimmed by 5 bases and V by 7 bases; bases with no gene match: 7. The CDR3 totals 14 residues.

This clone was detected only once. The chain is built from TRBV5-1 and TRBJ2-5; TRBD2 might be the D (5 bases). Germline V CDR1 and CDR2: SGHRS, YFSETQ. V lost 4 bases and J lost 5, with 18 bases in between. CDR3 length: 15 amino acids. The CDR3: CASSKSPEGFETQYF. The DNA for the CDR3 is TGCGCCAGCAGCAAATCGCCAGAGGGTTTCGAGACCCAGTACTTC. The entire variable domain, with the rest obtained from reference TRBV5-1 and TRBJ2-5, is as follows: KAGVTQTPRYLIKTRGQQVTLSCSPISGHRSVSWYQQTPGQGLQFLFEYFSETQRNKGNFPGRFSGRQFSNSRSEMNVSTLELGDSALYLCASSKSPEGFETQYFGPGTRLLVL.

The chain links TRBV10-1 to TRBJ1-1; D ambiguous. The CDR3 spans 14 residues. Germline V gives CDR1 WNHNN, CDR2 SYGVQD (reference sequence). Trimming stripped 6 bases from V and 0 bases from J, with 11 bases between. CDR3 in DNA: TGCGCCAGCAGCAACCGGGCTTTGAACACTGAAGCTTTCTTT. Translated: CASSNRALNTEAFF.

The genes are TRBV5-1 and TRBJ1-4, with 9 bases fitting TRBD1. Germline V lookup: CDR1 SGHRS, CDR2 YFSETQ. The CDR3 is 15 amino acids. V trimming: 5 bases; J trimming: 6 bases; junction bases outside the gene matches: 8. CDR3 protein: CASRPQGAPYEKLFF. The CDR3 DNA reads TGCGCCAGCAGGCCACAGGGGGCCCCCTATGAAAAACTGTTTTTT.

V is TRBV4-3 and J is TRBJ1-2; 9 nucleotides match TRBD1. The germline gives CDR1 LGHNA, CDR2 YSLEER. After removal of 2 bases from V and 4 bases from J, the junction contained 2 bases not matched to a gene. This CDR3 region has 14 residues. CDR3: CASSQQQGAYGYTF. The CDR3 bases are TGCGCCAGCAGCCAACAACAGGGGGCCTATGGCTACACCTTC.

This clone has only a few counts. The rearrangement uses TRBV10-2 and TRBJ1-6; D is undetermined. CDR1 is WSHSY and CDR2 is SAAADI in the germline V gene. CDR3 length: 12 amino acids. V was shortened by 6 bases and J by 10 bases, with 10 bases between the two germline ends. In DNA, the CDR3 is TGCGCCAGCAGCCCCATTGGCTCACCCCTCCACTTT. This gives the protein CASSPIGSPLHF.

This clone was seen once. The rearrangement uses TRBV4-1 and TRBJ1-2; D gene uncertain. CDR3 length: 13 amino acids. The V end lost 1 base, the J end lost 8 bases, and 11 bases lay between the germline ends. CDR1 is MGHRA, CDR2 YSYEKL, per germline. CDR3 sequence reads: CASSQVYSGGYTF. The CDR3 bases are TGCGCCAGCAGCCAAGTTTACAGCGGCGGCTACACCTTC.

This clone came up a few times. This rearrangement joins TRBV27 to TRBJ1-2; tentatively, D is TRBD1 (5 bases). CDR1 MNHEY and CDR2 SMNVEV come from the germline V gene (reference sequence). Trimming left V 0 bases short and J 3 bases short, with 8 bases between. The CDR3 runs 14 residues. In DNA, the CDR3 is TGTGCCAGCAGTTTATCGCGACAGTACTATGGCTACACCTTC. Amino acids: CASSLSRQYYGYTF.

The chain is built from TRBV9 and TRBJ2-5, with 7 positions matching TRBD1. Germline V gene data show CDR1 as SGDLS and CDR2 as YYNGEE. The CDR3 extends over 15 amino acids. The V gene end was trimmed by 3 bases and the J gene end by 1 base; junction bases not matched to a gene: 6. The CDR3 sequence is CASSADRQGQETQYF. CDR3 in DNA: TGTGCCAGCAGCGCCGACCGACAGGGCCAAGAGACCCAGTACTTC.

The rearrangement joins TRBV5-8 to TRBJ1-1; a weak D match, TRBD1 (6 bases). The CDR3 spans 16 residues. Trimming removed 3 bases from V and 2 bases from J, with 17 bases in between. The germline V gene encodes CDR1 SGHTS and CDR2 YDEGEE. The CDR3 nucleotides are TGTGCCAGCAGCTCCCTGCGGGCAGGGACAAACACTGAAGCTTTCTTT. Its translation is CASSSLRAGTNTEAFF.